A single sample gave rise to the 28 T cell receptor beta chains below, sequenced in a study of blood T cell repertoires in COVID-19. Here immunoSEQ multiplex PCR was the method, and the copy in TCRdb shows in-frame clones only, minus some. This sample has roughly 75,000 clones, with roughly nine tenths found just once. The sample comprised peripheral blood. All receptors derive from a man older than 75 in a cohort sampled during active COVID-19.

This clone was seen more than once but under ten times. This chain uses TRBV7-6 with TRBJ1-1; maybe TRBD1 (5 bases). Between the trimmed V and J ends, which lost 1 base and 0 bases, there was a span of 12 bases. The CDR3 extends over 16 amino acids. CDR1 is SGHVS and CDR2 is FNYEAQ in the germline V gene. Here the CDR3 DNA reads TGTGCCAGCAGCTTAGAGGGCAGGGCGTTGAACACTGAAGCTTTCTTT. Amino acid sequence: CASSLEGRALNTEAFF.

This clone has only one observation. This rearrangement joins TRBV3-1 (or the pseudogene TRBV3-2) to TRBJ2-2; 8 positions agree with TRBD1. The J segment lost 4 bases and the V segment lost 4 bases, leaving 8 bases of the junction unmatched. The CDR3 has 16 amino acids. Germline V gene sequence: CDR1 LGHDT, CDR2 YNNKEL (reference sequence). The CDR3 DNA reads TGTGCCAGCAGCCGCAAGGGACAGGTCCCCACCGGGGAGCTGTTTTTT. Translated, it gives CASSRKGQVPTGELFF.

The V and J genes are TRBV9 and TRBJ1-1; TRBD1 matches 7 bases. With V trimmed by 4 bases and J by 1 base, 7 bases remained unmatched. Germline V gene sequence: CDR1 SGDLS, CDR2 YYNGEE. This CDR3 is 15 amino acids long. The CDR3 DNA reads as TGTGCCAGCAGCTTAACCGGGACAGAGAACACTGAAGCTTTCTTT. Residues: CASSLTGTENTEAFF. Full variable domain (rest looked up from reference TRBV9 and TRBJ1-1): DSGVTQTPKHLITATGQRVTLRCSPRSGDLSVYWYQQSLDQGLQFLIQYYNGEERAKGNILERFSAQQFPDLHSELNLSSLELGDSALYFCASSLTGTENTEAFFGQGTRLTVV.

The rearrangement links TRBV24-1 to TRBJ2-1; D might be TRBD1 (6 bases). CDR1 and CDR2 from the germline V gene are KGHDR and SFDVKD. This CDR3 region has 14 residues. V was pared by 7 bases and J by 0 bases, with 9 bases between. The CDR3 is CATSRGPSYNEQFF. The CDR3 region has the DNA TGTGCCACCAGCAGGGGACCCTCCTACAATGAGCAGTTCTTC.

The chain is built from TRBV28 and TRBJ2-5; 9 nucleotides agree with TRBD2. The V gene end was trimmed by 2 bases and the J gene end by 5 bases; junction bases not matched to a gene: 3. The germline gives CDR1 MDHEN, CDR2 SYDVKM. The CDR3 loop spans 14 amino acids. This CDR3 is CASSLRGGVETQYF. As DNA, the CDR3 is TGTGCCAGCAGTTTACGCGGGGGGGTTGAGACCCAGTACTTC.

V and J are TRBV5-5 and TRBJ2-1, with 9 bases that match TRBD1. Germline assignment: CDR1 SGHKS and CDR2 YYEKEE (reference sequence). V lost 0 bases, J lost 4 bases, and 2 bases stayed unmatched. The CDR3 contains 15 residues. This CDR3 reads CASSLDGTGYNEQFF. CDR3 coding DNA: TGTGCCAGCAGCTTGGACGGGACAGGGTACAATGAGCAGTTCTTC.

The chain recombines TRBV19 with TRBJ1-2; weak D call: TRBD1 (6 bases). CDR1 is LNHDA and CDR2 is SQIVND in the germline V gene (reference sequence). The CDR3 length is 14 residues. Trimming took off 7 bases at V and 2 bases at J, with 14 bases between the two ends. This CDR3 is CASTAGGGNYGYTF. CDR3 nucleotide sequence: TGTGCCAGTACCGCCGGGGGGGGCAACTATGGCTACACCTTC.

The rearrangement joins TRBV6-5 to TRBJ1-1, with a possible D match to TRBD1 (5 bases). The CDR3 sequence is 12 residues long. The germline V and J ends were trimmed by 6 bases and 3 bases, with 8 bases remaining between them. Germline V gene lookup returns CDR1 MNHEY and CDR2 SVGAGI. The CDR3 loop reads CASRGQDTEAFF. The CDR3 DNA is TGTGCCAGCAGGGGGCAAGACACTGAAGCTTTCTTT.

This sequence joins TRBV3-1 (or the pseudogene TRBV3-2) and TRBJ1-4, with D possibly being TRBD1 (6 bases). The CDR3 sequence is 16 residues long. V lost 1 base to trimming and J lost 3 bases, with 12 bases between them. Germline assignment: CDR1 LGHDT and CDR2 YNNKEL (reference sequence). CDR3 residues: CASSQAGAAANEKLFF. In nucleotides, the CDR3 is TGTGCCAGCAGCCAAGCAGGGGCTGCGGCTAATGAAAAACTGTTTTTT.

This rearrangement joins TRBV12-3 or TRBV12-4 to TRBJ2-3; no clear D. The CDR3 extends over 13 amino acids. The V end lost 3 bases, the J end lost 6 bases, and 10 bases lay between the germline ends. The CDR3 nucleotides read TGTGCCAGCAGTTTCAACCGAGCGGATACGCAGTATTTT. As protein: CASSFNRADTQYF.

This rearrangement joins TRBV2 to TRBJ1-1, with D uncertain. Trimming cost V 8 bases and J 1 base, with 11 bases left between them. The germline gives CDR1 SNHLY, CDR2 FYNNEI. The CDR3 spans 13 residues. The CDR3 reads CASAGEWNTEAFF. In DNA form, the CDR3 reads TGTGCCAGCGCTGGGGAGTGGAACACTGAAGCTTTCTTT.

The CDR3 here is CASTDVPGVGQPQHF. CDR3 sequence (DNA): TGTGCCAGCACCGACGTTCCGGGGGTTGGTCAGCCCCAGCATTTT. The chain uses TRBV6-5 and TRBJ1-5; D perhaps matches TRBD1 (5 bases). The CDR3 length is 15 residues. Per germline, CDR1 MNHEY and CDR2 SVGAGI. V gave up 7 bases and J gave up 6 bases, with 19 bases separating them.

This rearrangement joins TRBV10-3 to TRBJ2-2, with 7 bases lining up with TRBD1. CDR1 ENHRY and CDR2 SYGVKD come from the germline V gene. The junction had 2 bases not matched to a gene; V was cut back by 6 bases and J by 1 base. This CDR3 has 14 amino acids. The CDR3 nucleotides read TGTGCCATCAGGACAGGGTGGAACACCGGGGAGCTGTTTTTT. Its protein product is CAIRTGWNTGELFF.

CDR3 amino acids: CASSSYRDRELETQYF. The CDR3 DNA follows: TGTGCCAGCAGTTCTTACCGGGACAGGGAATTGGAGACCCAGTACTTC. V is TRBV28 and J is TRBJ2-5, with 9 bases lining up with TRBD1. V was clipped by 4 bases and J by 5 bases; unmatched bases: 11. This CDR3 is built from 16 residues. CDR1 and CDR2 from the germline V gene are MDHEN and SYDVKM.

This chain joins TRBV5-1 and TRBJ2-3, with 8 nucleotides matching TRBD2. V gave up 4 bases and J gave up 2 bases; unmatched junction bases: 9. Germline V gene sequence: CDR1 SGHRS, CDR2 YFSETQ. The CDR3 contains 16 residues. For the CDR3, the DNA is TGCGCCAGCAGCGTCCGTTTGCGGGGGGCCACAGATACGCAGTATTTT. Its translation: CASSVRLRGATDTQYF.

This rearrangement joins TRBV2 to TRBJ1-1; D gene unclear. Trimming pared 6 bases from V and 0 bases from J, leaving 8 bases between. The germline gives CDR1 SNHLY, CDR2 FYNNEI. CDR3 length: 13 amino acids. The CDR3 loop is CASSITVNTEAFF. DNA of the CDR3: TGTGCCAGCAGCATCACAGTGAACACTGAAGCTTTCTTT.

This chain uses TRBV7-2 with TRBJ1-4; D unclear. This CDR3 has 17 amino acids. Trimming took off 5 bases at V and 0 bases at J, with 16 bases between the two ends. Per the germline V gene, CDR1 is SGHTA and CDR2 is FQGNSA. The CDR3 loop reads CASSATRPGATNEKLFF. The CDR3 DNA follows: TGTGCCAGCAGCGCAACGCGGCCCGGCGCAACTAATGAAAAACTGTTTTTT. The complete variable domain, with remaining parts taken from reference TRBV7-2 and TRBJ1-4, reads GAGVSQSPSNKVTEKGKDVELRCDPISGHTALYWYRQSLGQGLEFLIYFQGNSAPDKSGLPSDRFSAERTGGSVSTLTIQRTQQEDSAVYLCASSATRPGATNEKLFFGSGTQLSVL.

This chain links TRBV7-9 with TRBJ1-5, with D perhaps TRBD1 (6 bases). Trimming removed 5 bases from V and 4 bases from J, with 9 bases in between. Germline V gene lookup returns CDR1 SEHNR and CDR2 FQNEAQ (reference sequence). The CDR3 totals 13 residues. The CDR3 DNA is TGTGCCAGCAGCCCCGGACAGAATCAGCCCCAGCATTTT. Translation gives CASSPGQNQPQHF.

V gene TRBV19 combines with J gene TRBJ2-5, with 7 bases fitting TRBD1. Germline values: CDR1 LNHDA, CDR2 SQIVND (reference sequence). There are 13 residues in the CDR3. V lost 5 bases to trimming and J lost 5 bases; unmatched junction nucleotides: 5. The CDR3 is CASSQDREETQYF. In DNA form, the CDR3 reads TGTGCCAGTAGTCAAGACAGGGAGGAGACCCAGTACTTC.

This chain uses TRBV5-1 with TRBJ2-3; 13 bases fit TRBD2. Losses at the gene ends were 2 bases for V and 7 bases for J; bases not matched to a gene: 10. CDR1 and CDR2 (germline): SGHRS, YFSETQ. The CDR3 is made up of 17 amino acids. The CDR3 sequence is CASSLNPGLAGEYTQYF. In DNA, the CDR3 is TGCGCCAGCAGCTTAAACCCCGGACTAGCGGGGGAATATACGCAGTATTTT. Full variable domain (remainder filled in from reference TRBV5-1 and TRBJ2-3): KAGVTQTPRYLIKTRGQQVTLSCSPISGHRSVSWYQQTPGQGLQFLFEYFSETQRNKGNFPGRFSGRQFSNSRSEMNVSTLELGDSALYLCASSLNPGLAGEYTQYFGPGTRLTVL.

The gene calls are TRBV5-5 and TRBJ1-1; weak D call: TRBD1 (5 bases). Germline V gives CDR1 SGHKS, CDR2 YYEKEE (reference sequence). V lost 4 bases to trimming and J lost 5 bases, with 18 bases between them. This CDR3 contains 15 residues. CDR3 protein: CASSPFGRGGTEAFF. The DNA of the CDR3 is TGTGCCAGCAGCCCCTTCGGGAGGGGCGGGACTGAAGCTTTCTTT.

The sample holds a few counts of this clone. The rearrangement joins TRBV5-5 to TRBJ1-6; TRBD1 aligns across 10 bases. Trimming at V came to 0 bases and at J to 6 bases, leaving 12 bases not matched to a gene. The CDR3 is 19 amino acids. Germline assignment: CDR1 SGHKS and CDR2 YYEKEE (reference sequence). In DNA, the CDR3 is TGTGCCAGCAGCTTGGGGGCCGGGACAGGGGTTTTCGGTAATTCACCCCTCCACTTT. It yields the protein CASSLGAGTGVFGNSPLHF.

CDR3 amino acids: CASSPGAGMGNQPQHF. In DNA form, the CDR3 reads TGTGCCAGTAGTCCCGGAGCGGGGATGGGCAATCAGCCCCAGCATTTT. V usage is TRBV19 and J usage is TRBJ1-5, with D unclear. Germline values: CDR1 LNHDA, CDR2 SQIVND (reference sequence). Trimming removed 5 bases at V and 2 bases at J, with 16 bases between. The CDR3 consists of 16 residues.

This chain links TRBV6-4 with TRBJ2-1, with unresolved D. The germline gives CDR1 MRHNA, CDR2 SNTAGT. Trimming pared 6 bases from V and 8 bases from J, leaving 14 bases between. The CDR3 has 13 residues. The CDR3 region is CASSYEPGDEQFF. Written as DNA, the CDR3 is TGTGCCAGCAGCTACGAACCAGGCGATGAGCAGTTCTTC.

The rearrangement joins TRBV2 to TRBJ2-2; 7 positions match TRBD1. Losses at the gene ends were 5 bases for V and 4 bases for J; bases not matched to a gene: 7. This CDR3 is 15 amino acids long. Germline V gives CDR1 SNHLY, CDR2 FYNNEI. The CDR3 DNA is TGTGCCAGCAGTCAGGGACAGACCTTCACCGGGGAGCTGTTTTTT. It encodes CASSQGQTFTGELFF.

V gene TRBV9 combines with J gene TRBJ1-4; TRBD1 matches at 10 bases. This CDR3 is built from 17 residues. Per germline, CDR1 SGDLS and CDR2 YYNGEE. V gave up 2 bases and J gave up 2 bases; unmatched junction bases: 6. CDR3: CASSVGDRGRTNEKLFF. CDR3 sequence (DNA): TGTGCCAGCAGCGTTGGGGACAGGGGAAGGACTAATGAAAAACTGTTTTTT.

The chain joins TRBV18 to TRBJ2-5, with unresolved D. V gave up 2 bases and J gave up 2 bases, with 9 bases separating them. The CDR3 runs to 14 residues. The germline gives CDR1 KGHSH, CDR2 LQKENI. The CDR3 is CASSPGSPQETQYF. CDR3 DNA: TGTGCCAGCTCACCAGGTAGCCCACAAGAGACCCAGTACTTC. The variable domain in full, completed from reference TRBV18 and TRBJ2-5, reads NAGVMQNPRHLVRRRGQEARLRCSPMKGHSHVYWYRQLPEEGLKFMVYLQKENIIDESGMPKERFSAEFPKEGPSILRIQQVVRGDSAAYFCASSPGSPQETQYFGPGTRLLVL.

The chain uses TRBV19 and TRBJ2-5; 8 bases fit TRBD1. Losses at the gene ends were 2 bases for V and 2 bases for J; bases not matched to a gene: 4. CDR1 is LNHDA, CDR2 SQIVND, per germline (reference sequence). This CDR3 has 15 residues. For the CDR3, the DNA is TGTGCCAGTAGTATACAGGGGGCCCTTCAAGAGACCCAGTACTTC. As protein: CASSIQGALQETQYF. Full variable domain (outside the CDR3, taken from reference TRBV19 and TRBJ2-5): DGGITQSPKYLFRKEGQNVTLSCEQNLNHDAMYWYRQDPGQGLRLIYYSQIVNDFQKGDIAEGYSVSREKKESFPLTVTSAQKNPTAFYLCASSIQGALQETQYFGPGTRLLVL.